The T cell receptor beta chain under discussion was sequenced for a study of blood T cell repertoires in COVID-19. Turning to the study itself: The United States, Italy and Spain were the sources of the acute and convalescent COVID-19 samples. Sample material is recorded as cDNA or gDNA derived from T cells, B-cell-depleted T cells, or PBMCs.

Germline V gene data show CDR1 as SEHNR and CDR2 as FQNEAQ (reference sequence). Trimming took off 4 bases at V and 4 bases at J, with 13 bases between the two ends. The CDR3 runs to 14 residues. As processed by the authors: Amplification of reference gene primers provided the estimated nucleated cell counts. Some clones are missing from TCRdb's copy, which holds only in-frame ones; the method was immunoSEQ multiplex PCR. D and trimming come from the DNA, and the V and J calls and clone size come from that table. Of just under 50,000 clones detected, over 85% appear once; the ten largest clones hold about 3.8%.

The gene calls are TRBV7-9 and TRBJ1-2, with a possible D match to TRBD1 (6 bases). The receptor's source is a human donor in a cohort sampled during active COVID-19. The sequenced material came from peripheral blood. Here the CDR3 reads CASSSGDNFYGYTF. The CDR3 nucleotides read TGTGCCAGCAGCTCCGGGGACAACTTCTATGGCTACACCTTC.